The 11 T cell receptor beta chains listed next were all sequenced from one sample in a study of T cell changes during pregnancy in multiple sclerosis. TCRdb's table, derived via immunoSEQ multiplex PCR, lists solely in-frame clones and lacks some. The repertoire holds under 70,000 clones, with about 89% as singletons. This material consisted of CD4+ T cells from peripheral blood mononuclear cells, taken in the first trimester of pregnancy. These receptors were obtained from a female donor with multiple sclerosis, enrolled in a pregnancy study.

The chain employs TRBV7-6 and TRBJ2-3, with 8 bases matching TRBD2. This CDR3 is 16 amino acids long. Germline V lookup: CDR1 SGHVS, CDR2 FNYEAQ. With 1 base clipped from V and 3 bases from J, the junction kept 6 bases outside the gene matches. CDR3: CASSLGAGGRTDTQYF. The CDR3 DNA follows: TGTGCCAGCAGCTTAGGGGCGGGGGGCCGAACAGATACGCAGTATTTT. The variable domain in full, with the rest retrieved from reference TRBV7-6 and TRBJ2-3, is GAGVSQSPRYKVTKRGQDVALRCDPISGHVSLYWYRQALGQGPEFLTYFNYEAQQDKSGLPNDRFSAERPEGSISTLTIQRTEQRDSAMYRCASSLGAGGRTDTQYFGPGTRLTVL.

The chain uses TRBV19 and TRBJ2-2; the match to TRBD2 covers 7 bases. CDR1 LNHDA and CDR2 SQIVND come from the germline V gene (reference sequence). Trimming cost V 5 bases and J 3 bases; bases outside gene matches: 18. The CDR3 is 19 residues long. CDR3 sequence: CASSPPPPGLLDYTGELFF. In DNA form, the CDR3 reads TGTGCCAGTAGTCCGCCTCCACCGGGACTACTAGATTACACCGGGGAGCTGTTTTTT.

Only one count was recorded for this clone. The chain recombines TRBV7-2 with TRBJ1-1; D perhaps matches TRBD1 (6 bases). The germline V and J ends were trimmed by 1 base and 5 bases, with 8 bases remaining between them. Looked up from germline, CDR1 is SGHTA and CDR2 is FQGNSA. This CDR3 is 13 amino acids long. CDR3 DNA: TGTGCCAGCAGCTTAGAACAGGGAACTGAAGCTTTCTTT. Protein sequence: CASSLEQGTEAFF.

This chain joins TRBV9 and TRBJ2-2; a weak D match, TRBD2 (5 bases). The CDR3 extends over 17 amino acids. V shed 4 bases and J shed 3 bases, with 19 bases lying between them. Germline assignment: CDR1 SGDLS and CDR2 YYNGEE. The CDR3 spells CASSPNRRPGDTGELFF. The CDR3 nucleotides read TGTGCCAGCAGCCCCAACCGGAGGCCGGGCGACACCGGGGAGCTGTTTTTT.

This chain links TRBV7-8 with TRBJ2-1; TRBD2 aligns across 10 bases. CDR1 and CDR2 from the germline V gene are SGHVS and FQNEAQ. Trimming removed 0 bases from V and 4 bases from J; junction bases left unmatched: 3. CDR3 length equals 16 residues. This chain's CDR3 is CASSLAASGGYNEQFF. CDR3 coding DNA: TGTGCCAGCAGCTTAGCTGCTAGCGGGGGTTACAATGAGCAGTTCTTC.

The chain recombines TRBV30 with TRBJ1-3; TRBD1 is a possible D gene (5 bases). The CDR3 is made up of 14 amino acids. Trimming pared 1 base from V and 6 bases from J, leaving 13 bases between. CDR1 is GTSNPN, CDR2 SVGIG, per germline (reference sequence). CDR3: CAWSEGVRTNTIYF. The CDR3 DNA follows: TGTGCCTGGAGTGAAGGGGTCAGGACAAACACCATATATTTT.

This clone was seen once. The chain employs TRBV10-3 and TRBJ2-3; 10 nucleotides match TRBD2. J lost 6 bases, V lost 3 bases, and 9 bases had no gene match. The V gene's germline CDR1 is ENHRY and CDR2 SYGVKD. CDR3 length: 16 residues. The CDR3 DNA follows: TGTGCCATCAGTGATCCCGCCACTAGCGGGGTGGATACGCAGTATTTT. Translated, it gives CAISDPATSGVDTQYF.

The genes are TRBV19 and TRBJ1-5; 11 bases align to TRBD1. V trimming: 5 bases; J trimming: 6 bases; junction bases outside the gene matches: 6. Germline loops: CDR1 LNHDA, CDR2 SQIVND (reference sequence). The CDR3 covers 15 residues. The CDR3 region has the DNA TGTGCCAGTAGTCCCGGACAGGGGGCATCTCAGCCCCAGCATTTT. Amino acids: CASSPGQGASQPQHF.

The chain recombines TRBV5-6 with TRBJ1-6; tentatively, D is TRBD1 (6 bases). The CDR3 is 13 residues long. From germline, CDR1 is SGHDT and CDR2 YYEEEE. Trimming cost V 3 bases and J 8 bases, with 9 bases left between them. The CDR3 is CASSSNRDSPLHF. The CDR3 nucleotides read TGTGCCAGCAGCTCTAACAGGGATTCACCCCTCCACTTT.

The chain links TRBV2 to TRBJ1-1, with a possible D match to TRBD1 (5 bases). Germline V gene sequence: CDR1 SNHLY, CDR2 FYNNEI. Trimming left V 8 bases short and J 9 bases short, with 16 bases between. The CDR3 length is 12 residues. The CDR3 DNA sequence: TGTGCCAGCGCGACCAGGGAAATGAAAGCTTTCTTT. It codes for CASATREMKAFF.

Regarding this clone: This CDR3 is also generated by other DNA sequences in the sample. The genes are TRBV20-1 and TRBJ2-5; D gene uncertain. Germline CDR1 and CDR2: DFQATT and SNEGSKA (reference sequence). This CDR3 has 10 residues. With 2 bases removed from V and 5 bases from J, the gap between germline ends came to 3 bases. Here the CDR3 DNA reads TGCAGTGCTAGATCGGAGACCCAGTACTTC. This codes for CSARSETQYF.